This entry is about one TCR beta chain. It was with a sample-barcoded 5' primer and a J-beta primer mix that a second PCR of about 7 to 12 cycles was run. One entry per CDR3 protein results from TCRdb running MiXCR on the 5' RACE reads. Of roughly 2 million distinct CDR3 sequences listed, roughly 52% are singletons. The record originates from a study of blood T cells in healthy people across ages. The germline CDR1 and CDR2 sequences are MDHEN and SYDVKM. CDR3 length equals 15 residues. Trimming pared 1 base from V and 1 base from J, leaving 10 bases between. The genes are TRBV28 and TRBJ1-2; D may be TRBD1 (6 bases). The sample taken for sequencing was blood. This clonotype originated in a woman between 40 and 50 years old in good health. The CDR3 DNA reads TGTGCCAGCAGTTTATACCGGACAGATAACTATGGCTACACCTTC. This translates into CASSLYRTDNYGYTF.